This is a list of T cell receptor beta chains from one sample in a study of cytomegalovirus exposure and HLA in healthy donors. Assay used: immunoSEQ multiplex PCR; TCRdb lists only in-frame clones, some missing. Counted here are about 160,000 clones, 75% to 90% occurring once; the ten biggest clones make up 1.2%. The sequencing input was PBMCs. These receptor sequences come from a boy aged 2 to 9 in good health and CMV-seronegative. CDR3s include the opening cysteine and the closing phenylalanine or tryptophan. The order of the fields is clone size, D gene, J gene, V gene, CDR3 DNA, CDR3 protein. A D gene is named only where the DNA matches it firmly. Rows give clone size only sometimes, using once, few, many, or a class for an expanded clone.

size: few
D: TRBD2
J: TRBJ2-3
V: TRBV30
DNA: TGTGCCTGGCAAAGCGGGGGTACAGATACGCAGTATTTT
CDR3: CAWQSGGTDTQYF

size: .
D: .
J: TRBJ2-1
V: TRBV7-2
DNA: TGTGCCAGCAGCCGTGCTCTTGCGGTGGCAGGGAATGAGCAGTTCTTC
CDR3: CASSRALAVAGNEQFF

size: .
D: TRBD2
J: TRBJ2-1
V: TRBV25-1
DNA: TGTGCCAGCAGTGAATACCTAGCGGGGAACAATGAGCAGTTCTTC
CDR3: CASSEYLAGNNEQFF

size: .
D: TRBD1
J: TRBJ2-3
V: TRBV7-9
DNA: TGTGCCAGCAGCCACTACAGGGGGGCCGGCACAGATACGCAGTATTTT
CDR3: CASSHYRGAGTDTQYF

size: few
D: TRBD1
J: TRBJ1-1
V: TRBV5-1
DNA: TGCGCCAGCAGCTTCATTGGGGCAGGGGGCGAAGCTGAAGCTTTCTTT
CDR3: CASSFIGAGGEAEAFF

size: .
D: TRBD2
J: TRBJ2-2
V: TRBV30
DNA: TGTGCCCAACGCCTAGCGGGAGGGATCACCGGGGAGCTGTTTTTT
CDR3: CAQRLAGGITGELFF

size: .
D: TRBD2
J: TRBJ2-1
V: TRBV10-3
DNA: TGTGCCATCAGTCCTAACCCGGGACTAGCGGATAATGAGCAGTTCTTC
CDR3: CAISPNPGLADNEQFF

size: .
D: TRBD2
J: TRBJ2-7
V: TRBV7-2
DNA: TGTGCCAGCAGCTTAGGGGCCGGGCGGGAGGGATACGAGCAGTACTTC
CDR3: CASSLGAGREGYEQYF

size: .
D: TRBD1
J: TRBJ1-1
V: TRBV13
DNA: TGTGCCAGCAGCTTAGGCGGGACAGGAGCTTTCTTT
CDR3: CASSLGGTGAFF

size: few
D: .
J: TRBJ1-2
V: TRBV7-9
DNA: TGTGCCAGCAGGGGAACAGGGCATAACTATGGCTACACCTTC
CDR3: CASRGTGHNYGYTF

size: few
D: TRBD2
J: TRBJ2-1
V: TRBV30
DNA: TGTGCCTGGAGTCCCTTAGCGGGAGGTTATGGCCACAATGAGCAGTTCTTC
CDR3: CAWSPLAGGYGHNEQFF

size: .
D: TRBD1
J: TRBJ2-1
V: TRBV19
DNA: TGTGCCAGTAGTGTTTTCGGGACAGGGTTGGGCAATGAGCAGTTCTTC
CDR3: CASSVFGTGLGNEQFF

size: once
D: TRBD2
J: TRBJ2-5
V: TRBV5-4
DNA: TGTGCCAGCAGCACCCTGGGAGGGGAGGGGACCCAGTACTTC
CDR3: CASSTLGGEGTQYF

size: .
D: TRBD2
J: TRBJ2-3
V: TRBV15
DNA: TGTGCCACCAGCATCAGACTAGCGGGAATTGATACGCAGTATTTT
CDR3: CATSIRLAGIDTQYF

size: once
D: TRBD1
J: TRBJ1-3
V: TRBV30
DNA: TGTGCCTGGAGGGCAGGACAGGGCCGTTGGGCCATATATTTT
CDR3: CAWRAGQGRWAIYF

size: .
D: .
J: TRBJ2-2
V: TRBV19
DNA: TGTGCCAGTAGTATCCGCTCTCTGGCACGAAACACCGGGGAGCTGTTTTTT
CDR3: CASSIRSLARNTGELFF

size: .
D: TRBD1
J: TRBJ1-1
V: TRBV14
DNA: TGTGCCAGCAGCCAAGATTTGGACAGGAGTGCTTTCTTT
CDR3: CASSQDLDRSAFF

size: .
D: .
J: TRBJ1-1
V: TRBV27
DNA: TGTGCCAGCAGTTTAATCGGGGATACTGAAGCTTTCTTT
CDR3: CASSLIGDTEAFF

size: once
D: .
J: TRBJ2-7
V: TRBV5-1
DNA: TGCGCCAGCAGCCAGCAGACAGCCTCCTACGAGCAGTACTTC
CDR3: CASSQQTASYEQYF

size: .
D: TRBD2
J: TRBJ2-1
V: TRBV27
DNA: TGTGCCAGCAGTCACGAGCGGGAGGAGTTCTTC
CDR3: CASSHEREEFF

size: once
D: TRBD2
J: TRBJ2-7
V: TRBV5-1
DNA: TGCGCCAGCAGCTTGGAAGGTGGCAGCGGGAGGGCCCTCGACGAGCAGTACTTC
CDR3: CASSLEGGSGRALDEQYF

size: .
D: .
J: TRBJ2-3
V: TRBV7-6
DNA: TGTGCCAGCAGCCCGCGTCGCGGGATCACAGATACGCAGTATTTT
CDR3: CASSPRRGITDTQYF

size: few
D: TRBD1
J: TRBJ2-5
V: TRBV5-4
DNA: TGTGCCAGCAGCCCAGGGGACAGGGAATTGGAGGAGACCCAGTACTTC
CDR3: CASSPGDRELEETQYF

size: .
D: .
J: TRBJ2-2
V: TRBV12-5
DNA: TGTGCTAGTGGTTTGGGGACAGTCAGGAACACCGGGGAGCTGTTTTTT
CDR3: CASGLGTVRNTGELFF

size: .
D: TRBD1
J: TRBJ1-4
V: TRBV30
DNA: TGTGCCTGGAGTGTTACGGGGACAGCAACTAATGAAAAACTGTTTTTT
CDR3: CAWSVTGTATNEKLFF

size: .
D: TRBD2
J: TRBJ2-5
V: TRBV27
DNA: TGTGCCAGCAGTTTGGCGGGGGGATCCTACCAAGAGACCCAGTACTTC
CDR3: CASSLAGGSYQETQYF